This T cell receptor (beta chain) was sequenced during a study of beta chain features in type 1 diabetes. CDR1 and CDR2 (germline): LNHDA, SQIVND (reference sequence). The ends were cut back, 9 bases at V and 4 bases at J, with 19 bases in the middle. The length of the CDR3 is 14 residues. The authors reverse transcribed all of the isolated RNA, so sequencing captured expressed TCRB transcripts. Libraries were prepared by immunoSEQ multiplex PCR; TCRdb keeps only in-frame clonotypes and omits some of them. The data contain more than 300,000 clones, around 13% of them singletons. The clonotype was recovered from a man aged 18 to 29 in good health. The sequencing sample was made of naive CD4+ T cells from blood. The chain uses TRBV19 and TRBJ2-7; no clear D. In DNA, the CDR3 is TGTGCCAGCAGCGAGAGTTGGTCCTCTTACGAGCAGTACTTC. This translates into CASSESWSSYEQYF.